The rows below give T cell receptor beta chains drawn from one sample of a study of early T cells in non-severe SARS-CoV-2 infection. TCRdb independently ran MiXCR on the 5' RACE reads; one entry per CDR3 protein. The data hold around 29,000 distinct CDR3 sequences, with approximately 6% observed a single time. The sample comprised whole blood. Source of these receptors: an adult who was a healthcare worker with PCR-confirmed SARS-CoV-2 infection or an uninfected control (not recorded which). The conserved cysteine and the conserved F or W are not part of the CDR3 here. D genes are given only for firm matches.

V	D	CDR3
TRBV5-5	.	ASSLWGFSQETQY
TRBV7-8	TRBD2	ASSLVGGTRITGELF
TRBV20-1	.	SVPDRSSTDTQY
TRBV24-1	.	ATSDLLPDTSTDTQY
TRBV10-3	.	AISDVFLQGTDTQY
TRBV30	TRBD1	AWSPGQGDQPQH
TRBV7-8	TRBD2	ASSLGGGYEQY
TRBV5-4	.	ASSLTVNQETQY
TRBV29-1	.	STLGGGQETQY
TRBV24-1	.	ATSDWRDQVTQETQY
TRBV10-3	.	ASGPQQASSTDTQY
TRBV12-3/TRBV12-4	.	ASSLGLNQPQH
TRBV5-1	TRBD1	ASSSTVRGQGGYT
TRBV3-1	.	ASSQRGGPFYEQY
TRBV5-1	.	ATSLQGSSYEQY
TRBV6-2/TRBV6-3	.	ASSYLRTPSTDTQY
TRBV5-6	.	ASSTFSGLRTETQY
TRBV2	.	ASSAQESSYEQY
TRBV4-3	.	ASSQAGQGGTDTQY
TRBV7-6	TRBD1	ASSLGQGRDEKLF
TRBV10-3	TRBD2	AISESSEGGLYEQY
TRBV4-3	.	ASSQMEQDTDTQY
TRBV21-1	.	ASSLGGSVCLPNNEQF
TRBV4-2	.	ASSQDTTEQY
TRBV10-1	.	ASSENTGTEAF
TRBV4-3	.	ASSQSGLSGNTIY
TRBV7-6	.	ASSLEAVRDTQY
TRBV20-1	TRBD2	SAEAGGSYEQY
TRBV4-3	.	ASSQGAGYAHEQY
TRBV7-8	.	ASSYRGSGVKRDTQY
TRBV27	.	ASPTAYEQY
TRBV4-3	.	ASSHVPPGRNIQY
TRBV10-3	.	AISESGDYT
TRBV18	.	ASSPSVSSYEQY
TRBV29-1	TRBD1	SARTGGYEQY
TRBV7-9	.	ASSFIDDREGTQY
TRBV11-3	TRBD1	ASSLAGQGQETQY
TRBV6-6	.	ASTLRGEKGSGNTIY
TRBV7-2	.	ASSNSPWGESPLH
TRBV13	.	ASRGQGWSNTIY
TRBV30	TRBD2	ACRAGNYNEQF
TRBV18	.	ASSPPPDSPNGYT
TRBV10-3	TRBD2	AISEQGTSGGTQY
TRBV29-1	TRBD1	SVDRGYGYT
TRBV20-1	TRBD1	SASGQPLYGYT
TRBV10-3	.	AISEEIVGSYDLH
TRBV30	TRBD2	AWNLGLAEETQY
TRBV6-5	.	ASRLVGISYNEQF
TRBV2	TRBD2	ASSVGLAGGPDTQY
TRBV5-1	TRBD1	ASSSTGGSTEAF
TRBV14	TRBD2	ASSQDRTSGYNEQF
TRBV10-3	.	AGGGAPYNEQF
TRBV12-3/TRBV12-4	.	ASSLGGGYT
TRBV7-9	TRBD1	ASSQGQGAGSNQPQH
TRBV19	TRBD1	ASSGTGYTARADTQY